The rows below give T cell receptor beta chains drawn from one sample of a study of somatic mutations in cytotoxic T cells in rheumatoid arthritis. Assay: immunoSEQ multiplex PCR; the TCRdb copy retains only in-frame clones and omits some. Of 13,000 or so clones listed, 78% are singletons. Specimen: CD8+ T cells sorted from blood. The receptors come from an adult with rheumatoid arthritis. CDR3s include the opening cysteine and the closing phenylalanine or tryptophan. A D gene is named only where the DNA matches it firmly. Only part of the rows carry a size: once, few, many, or a class if the clone is expanded.

13,TRBD1,-,TRBJ1-1,TRBV7-6,CASSLTGYTEAFF,TGTGCCAGCAGCTTGACAGGGTACACTGAAGCTTTCTTT
16,-,once,TRBJ1-2,TRBV27,CASSVWAPPRNYGYTF,TGTGCCAGCAGTGTATGGGCCCCGCCGAGGAACTATGGCTACACCTTC
13,TRBD1,-,TRBJ1-1,TRBV2,CASRVRGSNEAFF,TGTGCCAGCAGGGTCAGGGGGTCAAATGAAGCTTTCTTT
12,-,-,TRBJ1-2,TRBV28,CASSGGNYGYTF,TGTGCCAGCAGTGGTGGGAACTATGGCTACACCTTC
12,-,-,TRBJ1-1,TRBV28,CASSFGYTEAFF,TGTGCCAGCAGTTTCGGGTACACTGAAGCTTTCTTT
16,TRBD2,-,TRBJ2-2,TRBV5-6,CASSLSLAGNTGELFF,TGTGCCAGCAGCTTGAGTCTAGCGGGAAACACCGGGGAGCTGTTTTTT
15,-,-,TRBJ2-6,TRBV19,CASSISGAGANVLTF,TGTGCCAGTAGTATCTCGGGGGCCGGGGCCAACGTCCTGACTTTC
13,-,-,TRBJ2-2,TRBV4-1,CASSRGDSRELFF,TGCGCCAGCAGCCGCGGGGACTCTCGGGAGCTGTTTTTT
15,-,once,TRBJ1-1,TRBV4-1,CASSQGIDMNTEAFF,TGCGCCAGCAGCCAAGGTATAGATATGAACACTGAAGCTTTCTTT
11,-,-,TRBJ2-7,TRBV5-6,CASSSPAEQYF,TGTGCCAGCAGCTCGCCGGCCGAGCAGTACTTC
15,-,once,TRBJ1-5,TRBV9,CASSVGGSSNQPQHF,TGTGCCAGCAGCGTAGGGGGGAGTAGCAATCAGCCCCAGCATTTT
15,-,once,TRBJ2-1,TRBV9,CASSVAGVGYNEQFF,TGTGCCAGCAGCGTAGCGGGAGTTGGCTACAATGAGCAGTTCTTC
13,-,few,TRBJ2-2,TRBV19,CAIGGRNTGELFF,TGTGCCATTGGGGGGCGGAACACCGGGGAGCTGTTTTTT
17,-,once,TRBJ2-3,TRBV5-1,CASSSSTAYPYTDTQYF,TGCGCCAGCAGCTCGTCGACAGCCTACCCATACACAGATACGCAGTATTTT
16,-,-,TRBJ1-5,TRBV28,CASSLTPTGSNQPQHF,TGTGCCAGCAGTTTAACCCCGACAGGTAGCAATCAGCCCCAGCATTTT
14,-,-,TRBJ2-7,TRBV5-1,CASSLGDVTYEQYF,TGCGCCAGCAGCTTGGGGGACGTCACCTACGAGCAGTACTTC
14,-,-,TRBJ2-7,TRBV28,CASSPRGLGDEQYF,TGTGCCAGCAGTCCTCGGGGCCTGGGGGACGAGCAGTACTTC
13,TRBD2,-,TRBJ2-7,TRBV6-1,CASSVGTRHEQYF,TGTGCCAGCAGCGTGGGGACTAGGCACGAGCAGTACTTC
16,-,-,TRBJ2-2,TRBV9,CASSVANSRNTGELFF,TGTGCCAGCAGCGTAGCGAATAGCAGGAACACCGGGGAGCTGTTTTTT
13,-,-,TRBJ2-3,TRBV27,CASSLDYTDTQYF,TGTGCCAGCAGTTTAGACTACACAGATACGCAGTATTTT
15,-,-,TRBJ2-2,TRBV2,CASSGRGGDTGELFF,TGTGCCAGCAGTGGCAGGGGGGGGGACACCGGGGAGCTGTTTTTT
12,-,few,TRBJ2-3,TRBV13,CASTGSTDTQYF,TGTGCCAGCACCGGTAGTACAGATACGCAGTATTTT
13,-,-,TRBJ2-3,TRBV7-2,CASSLIYTDTQYF,TGTGCCAGCAGCTTAATCTACACAGATACGCAGTATTTT
16,TRBD2,-,TRBJ2-3,TRBV4-1,CASSQDGTSLADTQYF,TGCGCCAGCAGCCAAGATGGGACTAGTCTCGCAGATACGCAGTATTTT
13,-,-,TRBJ2-7,TRBV28,CASSIGRGYEQYF,TGTGCCAGCAGTATAGGACGGGGCTACGAGCAGTACTTC
11,-,once,TRBJ2-1,TRBV19,CAAARGNEQFF,TGTGCCGCCGCCCGCGGGAATGAGCAGTTCTTC
16,TRBD2,-,TRBJ2-1,TRBV5-4,CASSFKRLAGDNEQFF,TGTGCCAGCAGCTTTAAAAGGCTAGCGGGTGACAATGAGCAGTTCTTC
15,-,-,TRBJ2-4,TRBV2,CASSEVTSGPYIQYF,TGTGCCAGCAGTGAAGTCACTAGTGGTCCCTACATTCAGTACTTC
14,-,once,TRBJ1-5,TRBV19,CASRMGGGNQPQHF,TGTGCCAGTAGAATGGGGGGGGGCAATCAGCCCCAGCATTTT
16,TRBD1,-,TRBJ2-7,TRBV5-1,CASSWPGTGGPNEQYF,TGCGCCAGCAGCTGGCCCGGGACAGGGGGGCCCAACGAGCAGTACTTC
14,-,-,TRBJ2-7,TRBV19,CASSLVGGSYEQYF,TGTGCCAGTAGTCTGGTAGGAGGTAGCTACGAGCAGTACTTC
15,-,-,TRBJ2-7,TRBV5-6,CASSFWAGEAYEQYF,TGTGCCAGCAGCTTCTGGGCAGGGGAAGCCTACGAGCAGTACTTC
13,-,-,TRBJ2-1,TRBV15,CATSRTNDGEQFF,TGTGCCACCAGCAGGACGAACGACGGTGAGCAGTTCTTC
17,TRBD1,-,TRBJ1-2,TRBV28,CASSFWTGELANYGYTF,TGTGCCAGCAGTTTCTGGACAGGCGAGTTAGCTAACTATGGCTACACCTTC
15,TRBD1,once,TRBJ1-2,TRBV7-9,CASSSNRDRVEGYTF,TGTGCCAGCAGCTCCAACCGGGACAGGGTGGAGGGCTACACCTTC